Listed below are T cell receptor beta chains from one sample, sequenced in a study of control samples from healthy donors and cancer patients. Libraries were prepared by immunoSEQ multiplex PCR; TCRdb keeps only in-frame clonotypes and omits some of them. This sample yields some 150,000 clones, of which approximately 92% are seen a single time; 3% to 3.5% belongs to the top ten. Sequencing input: blood. The receptors derive from a man under 40 in good health. The CDR3 runs from the conserved cysteine through the conserved F or W. A D gene is named only where the DNA matches it firmly. Clone size is stated in some rows and not others, as once, few, many or a class when expanded.

>.|TRBV27|.|TRBJ1-2
TGTGCCAGCAGTTTGGGAGGGGTTCACTATGGCTACACCTTC
CASSLGGVHYGYTF
>.|TRBV19|TRBD2|TRBJ2-2
TGTGCCAGTAAGCCCCCGGGGGGTGACACCGGGGAGCTGTTTTTT
CASKPPGGDTGELFF
>.|TRBV27|.|TRBJ2-7
TGTGCCAGCAGTTCCAGGGGAACAAGGTACGAGCAGTACTTC
CASSSRGTRYEQYF
>.|TRBV7-8|TRBD1|TRBJ2-2
TGTGCCAGCAGCTTACCCAAAGACAGGGGAAACACCGGGGAGCTGTTTTTT
CASSLPKDRGNTGELFF
>.|TRBV28|.|TRBJ1-6
TGTGCCAGCTGGGGGGGCAGCTATAATTCACCCCTCCACTTT
CASWGGSYNSPLHF
>.|TRBV6-5|TRBD1|TRBJ1-2
TGTGCCAGCAGGCTACAGGGGGCCGAATCCTATGGCTACACCTTC
CASRLQGAESYGYTF
>.|TRBV30|.|TRBJ1-1
TGTGCCTGGAGTGTACCCGGGACGCGGAACACTGAAGCTTTCTTT
CAWSVPGTRNTEAFF
>.|TRBV19|TRBD1|TRBJ1-6
TGTGCCAGTAGCCCTATTACAGGGGATGTCAATTCACCCCTCCACTTT
CASSPITGDVNSPLHF
>.|TRBV7-8|.|TRBJ1-6
TGTGCCAGCAGCTCGCTGACAGTGAGCTATAATTCACCCCTCCACTTT
CASSSLTVSYNSPLHF
>.|TRBV28|TRBD2|TRBJ2-2
TGTGCCAGCACCCTAGCGGGGGGGGAAACCGGGGAGCTGTTTTTT
CASTLAGGETGELFF
>.|TRBV2|.|TRBJ1-5
TGTGCCAGCAGTGAACAACGGAGCAATCAGCCCCAGCATTTT
CASSEQRSNQPQHF
>.|TRBV27|.|TRBJ1-1
TGTGCCAGTCGTTGGGGCGGAGACATGAACACTGAAGCTTTCTTT
CASRWGGDMNTEAFF
>.|TRBV9|.|TRBJ2-6
TGTGCCAGCAGCGTAGCACAGGTCACCTCTGGGGCCAACGTCCTGACTTTC
CASSVAQVTSGANVLTF
>.|TRBV2|.|TRBJ1-1
TGTGCCAGCAGTAGAGTGAACACTGAAGCTTTCTTT
CASSRVNTEAFF
>.|TRBV9|.|TRBJ1-3
TGTGCCAGCAGCCCAGGGTGGGGAAACACCATATATTTT
CASSPGWGNTIYF
>.|TRBV7-9|TRBD1|TRBJ1-2
TGTGCCAGCAGCCAGGGGGGACAGGGCTATGGCTACACCTTC
CASSQGGQGYGYTF
>.|TRBV28|.|TRBJ1-4
TGTGCCAGCAGTTTACGCCCTTCCCCGACAGGACCTAATGAAAAACTGTTTTTT
CASSLRPSPTGPNEKLFF
>.|TRBV6-6|.|TRBJ1-1
TGTGCCAGCAGTTACTCCGGGCAGGACCCTGAAGCTTTCTTT
CASSYSGQDPEAFF
>.|TRBV11-2|.|TRBJ1-5
TGTGCCAGCAGCTTAGTTAGGATCAATCAGCCCCAGCATTTT
CASSLVRINQPQHF
>.|TRBV29-1|TRBD1|TRBJ1-1
TGCAGCGTCGGGAGGGACAGGGGGGTTGAAGCTTTCTTT
CSVGRDRGVEAFF
>.|TRBV11-2|.|TRBJ1-3
TGTGCCAGCAGCTTAGATTGGGGGGGGCCCGGGCGATCCCGCTACACCATATATTTT
CASSLDWGGPGRSRYTIYF
>.|TRBV7-9|.|TRBJ1-4
TGTGCCAGCAGCCGCCCACAGGGAAGCGAAAAACTGTTTTTT
CASSRPQGSEKLFF
>.|TRBV5-6|.|TRBJ1-2
TGTGCCAGCAGCTTGGGGCAGGGGCTTGGTGGCTACACCTTC
CASSLGQGLGGYTF
>.|TRBV10-3|.|TRBJ2-3
TGTGCCATCAGTGGACCCGGGGGGACACTCACAGATACGCAGTATTTT
CAISGPGGTLTDTQYF
>.|TRBV3-1/TRBV3-2|.|TRBJ1-6
TGTGCCAGCAGCCAAGATTTTACTGGGAATTCACCCCTCCACTTT
CASSQDFTGNSPLHF
>.|TRBV6-1|.|TRBJ2-3
TGTGCCAGCAGTGAAAGCATAGCCACAGATACGCAGTATTTT
CASSESIATDTQYF
>.|TRBV27|TRBD2|TRBJ2-1
TGTGCCAGCAGTTTCGGGAGGGGTGAGCAGTTCTTC
CASSFGRGEQFF
>.|TRBV9|TRBD1|TRBJ2-3
TGTGCCAGCAGCGTAGCGGGACAGGGTATTACAGATACGCAGTATTTT
CASSVAGQGITDTQYF
>.|TRBV19|.|TRBJ1-1
TGTGCCAGTACAAGGTGGAGAGGCACTGAAGCTTTCTTT
CASTRWRGTEAFF
>.|TRBV20-1|.|TRBJ1-2
TGCAGTGCTAGTCGCGGTGGGGATGGCTACACCTTC
CSASRGGDGYTF
>.|TRBV2|.|TRBJ1-3
TGTGCCAGCAGCGGAAACAGGGTCGGAAACACCATATATTTT
CASSGNRVGNTIYF
>.|TRBV2|TRBD1|TRBJ2-7
TGTGCCAGCAGCGCCGGGACAGTATACTACGAGCAGTACTTC
CASSAGTVYYEQYF
>.|TRBV12-5|.|TRBJ2-3
TGTGCTAGTGGCTCCGGTGCTAGCACAGATACGCAGTATTTT
CASGSGASTDTQYF
>.|TRBV5-6|.|TRBJ1-5
TGTGCCAGCAGCTTGGGGCAGGGAGGCAATCAGCCCCAGCATTTT
CASSLGQGGNQPQHF
>.|TRBV27|.|TRBJ2-7
TGTGCCAGCAGTTTAGCGGCGGTGGATTCCTACGAGCAGTACTTC
CASSLAAVDSYEQYF
>.|TRBV4-2|.|TRBJ1-6
TGTGCCAGCAGGTTTTCCGGGACTGAAAACAGGAGCTCCTATAATTCACCCCTCCACTTT
CASRFSGTENRSSYNSPLHF
>.|TRBV9|.|TRBJ1-3
TGTGCCAGCGGGGGCGACAGGGGAAACACCATATATTTT
CASGGDRGNTIYF
>.|TRBV14|.|TRBJ1-2
TGTGCCAGCAGCCAAGCGAGTGACTATGGCTACACCTTC
CASSQASDYGYTF
>once|TRBV10-2|TRBD1|TRBJ1-2
TGCGCCAGCAGTACCGCCGGGACAGCTTATGGCTACACCTTC
CASSTAGTAYGYTF
>.|TRBV3-1/TRBV3-2|.|TRBJ1-1
TGTGCCAGCAGCCAAGATCCGCGAGGGAACACTGAAGCTTTCTTT
CASSQDPRGNTEAFF
>.|TRBV10-3|TRBD2|TRBJ2-7
TGTGCCATCATGGCGGCGGGGGGGCCCGACGAGCAGTACTTC
CAIMAAGGPDEQYF
>.|TRBV28|.|TRBJ1-3
TGTGCCAGCAGTCCCCAAGGGGGCTCTGGAAACACCATATATTTT
CASSPQGGSGNTIYF
>once|TRBV11-2|.|TRBJ1-6
TGTGCCAGCAGCTTAGATCCCAGGCGTTACTATAATTCACCCCTCCACTTT
CASSLDPRRYYNSPLHF
>.|TRBV1|.|TRBJ1-2
TGCACCAGCAGCCAAGGACCCACAGGTCGCGGCTACACCTTC
CTSSQGPTGRGYTF
>once|TRBV11-3|TRBD1|TRBJ2-5
TGTGCCAGCAGCTTAGCCAAGGCCGGGACAGGGGGCTGGGAGACCCAGTACTTC
CASSLAKAGTGGWETQYF
>few|TRBV27|TRBD1|TRBJ1-5
TGTGCCAGCAGTTTATCGATGACAGGGTACAATCAGCCCCAGCATTTT
CASSLSMTGYNQPQHF
>.|TRBV9|.|TRBJ1-2
TGTGCCAGCAGCGTCAGTCCACGGGTGGGCTACACCTTC
CASSVSPRVGYTF
>.|TRBV19|TRBD1|TRBJ2-3
TGTGCCAGTAGTATGGGTGTGACAGGGCGCACAGATACGCAGTATTTT
CASSMGVTGRTDTQYF
>.|TRBV2|.|TRBJ1-2
TGTGCCAGCAGGGGACGGGGAAACTATGGCTACACCTTC
CASRGRGNYGYTF
>.|TRBV6-1|TRBD2|TRBJ2-4
TGTGCCAGCAGTGCAGCGGGGGTTGGCAAAAACATTCAGTACTTC
CASSAAGVGKNIQYF
>.|TRBV6-6|TRBD1|TRBJ1-2
TGTGCCAGCAGTTTATCCGGGACAGGGAACTATGGCTACACCTTC
CASSLSGTGNYGYTF
>.|TRBV29-1|.|TRBJ1-5
TGCAGCGCCCGAGAGGGGAATCAGCCCCAGCATTTT
CSAREGNQPQHF
>.|TRBV24-1|.|TRBJ1-5
TGTGCCACCAGTGATCAAAGGACAGACCAGCCCCAGCATTTT
CATSDQRTDQPQHF